This T cell receptor (beta chain) was identified during a study of OX40 agonist ivuxolimab in advanced cancers. Background on the study: An agonistic human IgG2 monoclonal antibody against OX40 (CD134) was given. Study results and limitations: Researchers report that CD8+ T cells had, on average, more expanded clones than CD4+.

The V gene's germline CDR1 is SGHTA and CDR2 FQGNSA. The CDR3 loop spans 14 amino acids. V lost 2 bases and J 3 bases, leaving 10 bases between the germline ends. Profiling relied on immunoSEQ multiplex PCR, and the TCRdb table lists in-frame clones only, not all of them. The sample has approximately 10,000 clones, around 78% seen once. Note on this clone: Its target is unknown.

This chain uses TRBV7-2 with TRBJ1-2, with D maybe TRBD1 (5 bases). The origin of this receptor is an adult with an advanced solid tumor such as melanoma, head and neck, liver or kidney cancer. The source material was CD4+ or CD8+ T cells sorted from blood, sampled in a trial of the OX40 agonist ivuxolimab. CDR3 sequence: CASSLTGVDYGYTF. The DNA of the CDR3 is TGTGCCAGCAGCTTAACGGGGGTCGACTATGGCTACACCTTC.